The 26 T cell receptor beta chains below were found in one sample sequenced in a study of CD4 T cells in relation to SARS-CoV-2 and coronaviruses. No antigen is known for these receptors. The data were produced by immunoSEQ multiplex PCR, yet TCRdb's version contains in-frame clones alone and is incomplete. The data show about 41,000 clones, approximately 80% seen once. The sequencing input was naive CD4+ T cells from PBMCs, cultured in vitro. Described subset: naive CD4+ T cells isolated by negative enrichment. The receptors were sampled from an adult with COVID-19.

This clone was counted a single time. This chain uses TRBV5-1 with TRBJ2-3; D gene unclear. Per the germline V gene, CDR1 is SGHRS and CDR2 is YFSETQ. The CDR3 extends over 13 amino acids. V dropped 0 bases and J dropped 2 bases, with 4 bases sitting between them. CDR3 loop: CASSLVYTDTQYF. The CDR3 region has the DNA TGCGCCAGCAGCTTGGTTTACACAGATACGCAGTATTTT.

V gene TRBV2 combines with J gene TRBJ2-7, with 11 positions matching TRBD1. V lost 8 bases to trimming and J lost 5 bases; unmatched junction nucleotides: 14. This CDR3 spans 16 amino acids. CDR1 is SNHLY and CDR2 is FYNNEI in the germline V gene. The CDR3 bases are TGTGCCAGCTCTTATTTACCGGGACAGGGGGGCCACGAGCAGTACTTC. It is translated as CASSYLPGQGGHEQYF.

In regard to this clone: This sample includes further DNA sequences coding for the same CDR3. V usage is TRBV6-5 and J usage is TRBJ1-5, with TRBD1 as a possible D gene (5 bases). The CDR3 is made up of 13 amino acids. Between the trimmed V and J ends, which lost 7 bases and 0 bases, there was a span of 7 bases. CDR1 and CDR2 from the germline V gene are MNHEY and SVGAGI. The CDR3, as DNA: TGTGCCAGCAAGAGGGGTAGCAATCAGCCCCAGCATTTT. This codes for CASKRGSNQPQHF.

The V call is TRBV2, the J call TRBJ2-4; either TRBD1 or TRBD2 may supply D (6 bases each). Trimming took 8 bases from V and 6 from J, leaving 14 bases between them. The CDR3 is 13 amino acids. CDR1 SNHLY and CDR2 FYNNEI come from the germline V gene. The CDR3, as DNA: TGTGCCAGCTCCCGACAGGAGGGAAACATTCAGTACTTC. Translated: CASSRQEGNIQYF.

The chain links TRBV30 to TRBJ1-3; D is unclear. The CDR3 runs to 14 residues. The V end was cut by 3 bases, the J end by 0 bases, with 9 bases between. CDR1 is GTSNPN, CDR2 SVGIG, per germline (reference sequence). The CDR3 loop is CAWRQWNSGNTIYF. CDR3 nucleotide sequence: TGTGCCTGGAGACAGTGGAACTCTGGAAACACCATATATTTT.

The chain recombines TRBV5-1 with TRBJ2-7, with 8 bases identical to TRBD1. The germline V gene encodes CDR1 SGHRS and CDR2 YFSETQ. The CDR3 is 16 residues long. Trimming cost V 2 bases and J 4 bases; bases outside gene matches: 11. This CDR3 reads CASSFAPGQASYEQYF. The CDR3 DNA is TGCGCCAGCAGCTTCGCACCGGGACAGGCGAGTTACGAGCAGTACTTC.

The J gene is TRBJ2-7, the V gene TRBV29-1; 8 positions match TRBD1. The CDR3 runs to 13 residues. The germline V gene encodes CDR1 SQVTM and CDR2 ANQGSEA. Trimming cost V 7 bases and J 4 bases; bases outside gene matches: 9. As DNA, the CDR3 is TGCAGCGCCAGAGGGACAGGAGAGTACGAGCAGTACTTC. Translating it yields CSARGTGEYEQYF.

This clone was seen more than once but under ten times. The chain joins TRBV5-1 to TRBJ2-2; no clear D gene. Germline V gene sequence: CDR1 SGHRS, CDR2 YFSETQ. The germline V and J ends were trimmed by 3 bases and 1 base, with 10 bases remaining between them. The CDR3 extends over 15 amino acids. CDR3 amino acids: CASSYVAGNTGELFF. As DNA, the CDR3 is TGCGCCAGCAGCTATGTTGCAGGGAACACCGGGGAGCTGTTTTTT.

CDR3 sequence reads: CASRPTGESGEQYF. CDR3 coding DNA: TGTGCCAGCAGGCCGACCGGGGAGTCCGGCGAGCAGTACTTC. The V gene is TRBV27, the J gene TRBJ2-7, with D possibly matching TRBD2 (5 bases). Per germline, CDR1 MNHEY and CDR2 SMNVEV (reference sequence). Trimming took 6 bases from V and 6 from J, leaving 18 bases between them. The CDR3 contains 14 residues.

The chain uses TRBV27 and TRBJ2-7; 12 bases fit TRBD2. Trimming took 4 bases from V and 7 from J; bases not matched to a gene: 8. Germline V gives CDR1 MNHEY, CDR2 SMNVEV (reference sequence). CDR3 length: 15 residues. The CDR3 coding sequence is TGTGCCAGCAGTTCGACTAGCGGGAGCCTGAGGGAGCAGTACTTC. Its translation: CASSSTSGSLREQYF.

The chain employs TRBV10-2 and TRBJ2-1, with 14 bases that match TRBD2. Germline-derived CDR1 and CDR2 are WSHSY and SAAADI. V gave up 3 bases and J gave up 3 bases; unmatched junction bases: 4. The CDR3 is made up of 17 amino acids. The DNA of the CDR3 is TGCGCCAGCAGTGACCAGGGGACTAGCGGGAGCTACAATGAGCAGTTCTTC. This sequence encodes CASSDQGTSGSYNEQFF.

This chain links TRBV7-7 with TRBJ2-1; 9 nucleotides align to TRBD2. From germline, CDR1 is SSHAT and CDR2 FNYEAQ (reference sequence). The V gene end was trimmed by 6 bases and the J gene end by 9 bases; junction bases not matched to a gene: 9. The CDR3 contains 14 residues. CDR3 nucleotide sequence: TGTGCCAGCAGTCCTCTAGCGGGAAGGAGTGAGCAGTTCTTC. It specifies CASSPLAGRSEQFF.

The table lists this clone with a count of one. The rearrangement links TRBV11-2 to TRBJ1-1; D remains ambiguous. Germline CDR1 SGHAT, CDR2 FQNNGV. Trimming removed 5 bases at V and 0 bases at J, with 16 bases between. The CDR3 extends over 16 amino acids. The CDR3 loop reads CASSETRVALNTEAFF. CDR3 coding DNA: TGTGCCAGCAGCGAGACGAGGGTGGCTCTGAACACTGAAGCTTTCTTT.

The chain combines TRBV7-8 with TRBJ2-6; a weak D match, TRBD1 (6 bases). This CDR3 spans 19 amino acids. In germline, CDR1 is SGHVS, CDR2 FQNEAQ. Trimming stripped 5 bases from V and 4 bases from J, with 24 bases between. CDR3 bases: TGTGCCAGCAGCCTGTACAGGGATCCCTATACTTCAGGGGCCAACGTCCTGACTTTC. It is translated as CASSLYRDPYTSGANVLTF.

The chain is built from TRBV24-1 and TRBJ2-3, with 7 bases aligning to TRBD2. The CDR3 spans 16 residues. After removal of 4 bases from V and 1 base from J, the junction contained 7 bases not matched to a gene. Germline loops: CDR1 KGHDR, CDR2 SFDVKD. CDR3 in amino acids: CATSDHGLAGTDTQYF. Written as DNA, the CDR3 is TGTGCCACCAGTGACCACGGGCTAGCGGGCACAGATACGCAGTATTTT.

V is TRBV25-1 and J is TRBJ2-1; 8 bases fit TRBD1. V gave up 4 bases and J gave up 4 bases; unmatched junction bases: 3. This CDR3 comprises 14 residues. CDR1 is MGHDK and CDR2 is SYGVNS in the germline V gene. The CDR3 sequence: CASSGGQGYNEQFF. CDR3 DNA sequence: TGTGCCAGCAGTGGTGGACAGGGATACAATGAGCAGTTCTTC.

The chain has TRBV29-1 and TRBJ2-7; TRBD2 matches at 9 bases. The V segment lost 0 bases and the J segment 7 bases; nucleotides outside the gene matches: 10. The CDR3 totals 15 residues. CDR1 is SQVTM, CDR2 ANQGSEA, per germline. The chain's CDR3 is CSVEDSLAGQREQYF. The CDR3 nucleotides read TGCAGCGTTGAAGATTCGCTAGCGGGACAGCGAGAGCAGTACTTC.

This chain uses TRBV28 with TRBJ2-7, with a possible D match to TRBD2 (5 bases). This CDR3 is built from 15 residues. Germline CDR1 is MDHEN and CDR2 is SYDVKM. V lost 5 bases, J lost 2 bases, and 16 bases lay in between. CDR3 coding DNA: TGTGCCAGCAGTCTCCTCGGCGGGCCCGCCTACGAGCAGTACTTC. Translation: CASSLLGGPAYEQYF.

This clone appeared a few times. This chain uses TRBV4-2 with TRBJ2-7; D is perhaps TRBD1 (5 bases). Germline lookup yields CDR1 LGHNA and CDR2 YNFKEQ. The V end lost 0 bases, the J end lost 0 bases, and 9 bases lay between the germline ends. This CDR3 comprises 15 residues. This CDR3 is CASSQDQDNSYEQYF. CDR3 nucleotides: TGTGCCAGCAGCCAAGATCAGGACAACTCCTACGAGCAGTACTTC.

The chain couples TRBV6-5 to TRBJ1-5; unclear D gene. V gave up 4 bases and J gave up 7 bases, with 11 bases separating them. The V gene's germline CDR1 is MNHEY and CDR2 SVGAGI. The length of the CDR3 is 13 residues. CDR3 residues: CASSFYSGQPQHF. The DNA of the CDR3 is TGTGCCAGCAGTTTCTACAGCGGGCAGCCCCAGCATTTT.

The V and J genes are TRBV7-9 and TRBJ2-7, with TRBD2 identical over 12 bases. This CDR3 has 19 residues. From germline, CDR1 is SEHNR and CDR2 FQNEAQ (reference sequence). With V trimmed by 4 bases and J by 3 bases, 16 bases remained unmatched. For the CDR3, the DNA is TGTGCCAGCAGCTGGGGGACTAGCGGGCCCGAACTACCCTACTACGAGCAGTACTTC. This codes for CASSWGTSGPELPYYEQYF.

The V call is TRBV19, the J call TRBJ2-3, with 8 bases identical to TRBD2. Germline V gene lookup returns CDR1 LNHDA and CDR2 SQIVND (reference sequence). The junction had 18 bases not matched to a gene; V was cut back by 5 bases and J by 2 bases. The CDR3 has 19 amino acids. The CDR3: CASSWAGRLAGPYTDTQYF. As DNA, the CDR3 is TGTGCCAGTAGTTGGGCAGGCCGTCTAGCGGGCCCTTACACAGATACGCAGTATTTT.

The V gene is TRBV6-2 or TRBV6-3, the J gene TRBJ2-2, with 8 bases that match TRBD2. The CDR3 loop spans 19 amino acids. Germline V CDR1 and CDR2: MNHEY, SVGEGT. V shed 2 bases, J shed 2 bases, and the junction held 13 bases outside the gene matches. The CDR3 DNA reads as TGTGCCAGCAGTTACCCGGGACTAGATTGGAATCTAAACACCGGGGAGCTGTTTTTT. Translated, it gives CASSYPGLDWNLNTGELFF.

Only one count was recorded for this clone. This chain joins TRBV2 and TRBJ2-7, with D unclear. There are 12 residues in the CDR3. Germline assignment: CDR1 SNHLY and CDR2 FYNNEI. Trimming left V 8 bases short and J 0 bases short, with 8 bases between. In nucleotides, the CDR3 is TGTGCCAGCCGGGTAGTCTCCTACGAGCAGTACTTC. This sequence encodes CASRVVSYEQYF.

The J gene is TRBJ2-5, the V gene TRBV2; D unclear. Trimming shortened V by 6 bases and J by 2 bases, and 13 bases separated the two germline ends. There are 14 residues in the CDR3. Germline-derived CDR1 and CDR2 are SNHLY and FYNNEI. This chain's CDR3 is CASRDGLGQETQYF. CDR3 DNA sequence: TGTGCCAGCAGGGACGGTCTGGGGCAAGAGACCCAGTACTTC.

The rearrangement uses TRBV5-4 and TRBJ1-3, with D unclear. CDR3 length equals 15 residues. CDR1 is SGHNT, CDR2 YYREEE, per germline (reference sequence). Trimming removed 2 bases from V and 0 bases from J, with 9 bases in between. CDR3 protein: CASSFGDNSGNTIYF. The CDR3 DNA reads TGTGCCAGCAGCTTTGGGGATAACTCTGGAAACACCATATATTTT. Looking up the rest from reference TRBV5-4 and TRBJ1-3 gives the full variable domain: ETGVTQSPTHLIKTRGQQVTLRCSSQSGHNTVSWYQQALGQGPQFIFQYYREEENGRGNFPPRFSGLQFPNYSSELNVNALELDDSALYLCASSFGDNSGNTIYFGEGSWLTVV.